A selection of T cell receptor beta chains follows, all from one sample in a study of early T cells in non-severe SARS-CoV-2 infection. TCRdb reprocessed the 5' RACE reads with MiXCR, giving one entry per CDR3 protein. The table has some 24,000 distinct CDR3 sequences, 4.3% seen once. The specimen sequenced was whole blood. The receptors here all came from an adult who was a healthcare worker with PCR-confirmed SARS-CoV-2 infection or an uninfected control (not recorded which). The CDR3 runs from the conserved cysteine through the conserved F or W. The order of the fields is V gene, J gene, D gene, clone size, CDR3 DNA, CDR3 protein. A D gene is named only where the DNA matches it firmly. A row's size may be missing; if present it is once, few, many or a size class.

v_call: TRBV9; j_call: TRBJ2-5; d_call: NA; clone_size: few; cdr3_nt: TGTGCCAGCAGCGTAGAAGAGAGGGCCCAAGAGACCCAGTACTTC; cdr3_aa: CASSVEERAQETQYF
v_call: TRBV7-2; j_call: TRBJ2-3; d_call: NA; clone_size: NA; cdr3_nt: TGTGCACCGCGGGGGACGGGGGGCACCGTTTATACGCAGTATTTT; cdr3_aa: CAPRGTGGTVYTQYF
v_call: TRBV4-1; j_call: TRBJ1-6; d_call: NA; clone_size: few; cdr3_nt: TGCGCCAGCAGCCAAGAGGGAAGAGGGAACAATTCACCCCTCCACTTT; cdr3_aa: CASSQEGRGNNSPLHF
v_call: TRBV6-2/TRBV6-3; j_call: TRBJ2-7; d_call: TRBD2; clone_size: many; cdr3_nt: TGTGCCAGCAGCCGTAGCGGGGGGTCCTACGAGCAGTACTTC; cdr3_aa: CASSRSGGSYEQYF
v_call: TRBV11-2; j_call: TRBJ2-3; d_call: TRBD2; clone_size: many; cdr3_nt: TGTGCCAGCAGCTTGACTAGCGGGAGCACAGATACGCAGTATTTT; cdr3_aa: CASSLTSGSTDTQYF
v_call: TRBV28; j_call: TRBJ2-1; d_call: NA; clone_size: many; cdr3_nt: TGTGCCAGCTGCATTTTGGACTCCTACAATGAGCAGTTCTTC; cdr3_aa: CASCILDSYNEQFF
v_call: TRBV20-1; j_call: TRBJ2-5; d_call: TRBD2; clone_size: many; cdr3_nt: TGCAGTGCTAGATCCGGGACTATGGGAGAGACCCAGTACTTC; cdr3_aa: CSARSGTMGETQYF
v_call: TRBV6-1; j_call: TRBJ1-1; d_call: NA; clone_size: NA; cdr3_nt: TGTGCCAGCAGTGAGAGAGACACTGAAGCTTTCTTT; cdr3_aa: CASSERDTEAFF
v_call: TRBV6-5; j_call: TRBJ1-6; d_call: NA; clone_size: many; cdr3_nt: TGTGCCAGCAGTTACTCGCCCAATTCACCCCTCCACTTT; cdr3_aa: CASSYSPNSPLHF
v_call: TRBV6-1; j_call: TRBJ1-4; d_call: NA; clone_size: many; cdr3_nt: TGTGCCAGCAAATTAGGGGGAACTAATGAAAAACTGTTTTTT; cdr3_aa: CASKLGGTNEKLFF
v_call: TRBV13; j_call: TRBJ2-3; d_call: NA; clone_size: many; cdr3_nt: TGTGCCAGCAGCGCCTTTAGGGGGTCGGGGCACGGGTCGCAGTATTTT; cdr3_aa: CASSAFRGSGHGSQYF
v_call: TRBV5-1; j_call: TRBJ2-1; d_call: NA; clone_size: many; cdr3_nt: TGCGCCAGCAGCGCAGTTGGAGTTGTTGCCGGTGAGCAGTTCTTC; cdr3_aa: CASSAVGVVAGEQFF
v_call: TRBV4-1; j_call: TRBJ2-7; d_call: TRBD2; clone_size: many; cdr3_nt: TGCGCCAGCAGCCAAGATCGCCCCATAGCGGGAGCGGTATACGAGCAGTACTTC; cdr3_aa: CASSQDRPIAGAVYEQYF
v_call: TRBV12-3/TRBV12-4; j_call: TRBJ1-6; d_call: TRBD1; clone_size: many; cdr3_nt: TGTGCCAGCAGTTTACTTTCTCAGGGGGATAATTCACCCCTCCACTTT; cdr3_aa: CASSLLSQGDNSPLHF
v_call: TRBV4-3; j_call: TRBJ2-5; d_call: TRBD2; clone_size: NA; cdr3_nt: TGCGCCAGCAGCCAAGCTGGCCCCCGGGCGGTAGCGGGGGGAGATCAAGAGACCCAGTACTTC; cdr3_aa: CASSQAGPRAVAGGDQETQYF
v_call: TRBV20-1; j_call: TRBJ2-7; d_call: NA; clone_size: many; cdr3_nt: TGCAGTGCTAGAGGCCTAGAGGGATACGAGCAGTACTTC; cdr3_aa: CSARGLEGYEQYF
v_call: TRBV7-8; j_call: TRBJ2-1; d_call: NA; clone_size: NA; cdr3_nt: TGTGCCAGCAGCTCCGATGCCTTAAGGGGCAATGAGCAGTTCTTC; cdr3_aa: CASSSDALRGNEQFF
v_call: TRBV11-2; j_call: TRBJ1-1; d_call: NA; clone_size: many; cdr3_nt: TGTGCCAGCAGCTTGAAAAGGAACACTGAAGCTTTCTTT; cdr3_aa: CASSLKRNTEAFF
v_call: TRBV11-2; j_call: TRBJ2-1; d_call: TRBD2; clone_size: medium-sized; cdr3_nt: TGTGCCAGCAGCTTAGAAGCCCGAGGACTAGCGGGGGATGAGCAGTTCTTC; cdr3_aa: CASSLEARGLAGDEQFF
v_call: TRBV4-1; j_call: TRBJ1-3; d_call: TRBD1; clone_size: many; cdr3_nt: TGCGCCAGCAGCCAAGAAACACCGGGACAGTTTTTCGAAAGCTCTGGAAACACCATATATTTT; cdr3_aa: CASSQETPGQFFESSGNTIYF
v_call: TRBV19; j_call: TRBJ1-2; d_call: NA; clone_size: many; cdr3_nt: TGTGCCAGTACTGCGGGGGGCGCGGATGGCTACACCTTC; cdr3_aa: CASTAGGADGYTF
v_call: TRBV7-3; j_call: TRBJ2-2; d_call: NA; clone_size: few; cdr3_nt: TGTGCCAGCAGCTTACAGAGCACCGGGGAGCTGTTTTTT; cdr3_aa: CASSLQSTGELFF
v_call: TRBV11-2; j_call: TRBJ2-5; d_call: NA; clone_size: many; cdr3_nt: TGTGCCAGCAGCTTAGTTGACACCCAGGCCCAGTACTTC; cdr3_aa: CASSLVDTQAQYF
v_call: TRBV20-1; j_call: TRBJ2-3; d_call: NA; clone_size: many; cdr3_nt: TGCAGTGCTAGAGATCTCCGAACAGGGCAAGATACGCAGTATTTT; cdr3_aa: CSARDLRTGQDTQYF
v_call: TRBV11-3; j_call: TRBJ2-1; d_call: NA; clone_size: NA; cdr3_nt: TGTGCCAGCAGCCTAGGGCCCACCGAGCAGTTCTTC; cdr3_aa: CASSLGPTEQFF
v_call: TRBV20-1; j_call: TRBJ1-3; d_call: NA; clone_size: NA; cdr3_nt: TGCAGTGCTAGAGATCTGGGGGGGCTAACTGGAAACACCATATATTTT; cdr3_aa: CSARDLGGLTGNTIYF
v_call: TRBV20-1; j_call: TRBJ2-2; d_call: TRBD1; clone_size: many; cdr3_nt: TGCAGTGCTAGGGGCAGGGGGCAGAACGGGGAGCTGTTTTTT; cdr3_aa: CSARGRGQNGELFF
v_call: TRBV11-2; j_call: TRBJ2-3; d_call: TRBD1; clone_size: many; cdr3_nt: TGTGCCAGCATCCTAGGGGACAGGGGTACAGATACGCAGTATTTT; cdr3_aa: CASILGDRGTDTQYF
v_call: TRBV7-2; j_call: TRBJ2-1; d_call: NA; clone_size: NA; cdr3_nt: TGTGCCAGCCGGCCGAAGGGGGGCTCCTACAATGAGCAGTTCTTC; cdr3_aa: CASRPKGGSYNEQFF
v_call: TRBV7-9; j_call: TRBJ2-1; d_call: NA; clone_size: NA; cdr3_nt: TGTGCCAGCAGCCAAAGCGTTTCCTACAATGAGCAGTTCTTC; cdr3_aa: CASSQSVSYNEQFF
v_call: TRBV20-1; j_call: TRBJ1-1; d_call: TRBD1; clone_size: many; cdr3_nt: TGCAGTTTGGGACAGCCTAGCACTGAAGCTTTCTTT; cdr3_aa: CSLGQPSTEAFF
v_call: TRBV6-5; j_call: TRBJ1-4; d_call: NA; clone_size: NA; cdr3_nt: TGTGCCAGCAGTTACGTCACGTACACCGGTTCCGAAAAACTGTTTTTT; cdr3_aa: CASSYVTYTGSEKLFF
v_call: TRBV3-1; j_call: TRBJ2-1; d_call: NA; clone_size: NA; cdr3_nt: TGTGCCAGCAGCCAGGGAGTTGAGCAGTTCTTC; cdr3_aa: CASSQGVEQFF
v_call: TRBV7-9; j_call: TRBJ2-5; d_call: NA; clone_size: many; cdr3_nt: TGTGCCAGCAACCCGAGCGGCCAAGAGACCCAGTACTTC; cdr3_aa: CASNPSGQETQYF
v_call: TRBV12-3/TRBV12-4; j_call: TRBJ2-4; d_call: NA; clone_size: few; cdr3_nt: TGTGCCAGCGGCATAACAGGACTTTTCCACATTCAGTACTTC; cdr3_aa: CASGITGLFHIQYF
v_call: TRBV7-6; j_call: TRBJ2-7; d_call: NA; clone_size: NA; cdr3_nt: TGTGTCAGCAGCCCAGGATACGAGCAGTACTTC; cdr3_aa: CVSSPGYEQYF
v_call: TRBV28; j_call: TRBJ1-6; d_call: TRBD1; clone_size: many; cdr3_nt: TGTGCCAGCAGTCCGCTCAGGGGGATGGGGAATTCACCCCTCCACTTT; cdr3_aa: CASSPLRGMGNSPLHF
v_call: TRBV7-9; j_call: TRBJ1-5; d_call: NA; clone_size: few; cdr3_nt: TGTGCCAGCAGCTTGCAGTATAGCAATCAGCCCCAGCATTTT; cdr3_aa: CASSLQYSNQPQHF
v_call: TRBV7-3; j_call: TRBJ2-1; d_call: NA; clone_size: many; cdr3_nt: TGTGCCAGCAGCCCCGACCACTACAATGAGCAGTTCTTC; cdr3_aa: CASSPDHYNEQFF
v_call: TRBV15; j_call: TRBJ2-7; d_call: TRBD1; clone_size: many; cdr3_nt: TGTGCCACCAGCAGGGGAACAGGGGGCTTCGAGCAGTACTTC; cdr3_aa: CATSRGTGGFEQYF
v_call: TRBV19; j_call: TRBJ1-5; d_call: NA; clone_size: few; cdr3_nt: TGTGCCAGTAGTTTTCAATATCAGCCCCAGCATTTT; cdr3_aa: CASSFQYQPQHF
v_call: TRBV7-8; j_call: TRBJ2-5; d_call: NA; clone_size: many; cdr3_nt: TGTGCCAGCAGCTTAGTCCGACAGGAAGAGACCCAGTACTTC; cdr3_aa: CASSLVRQEETQYF
v_call: TRBV6-6; j_call: TRBJ2-7; d_call: TRBD2; clone_size: many; cdr3_nt: TGTGCCATCCAGACTAGCGGGGGGGCGGGGCAGTACTTC; cdr3_aa: CAIQTSGGAGQYF
v_call: TRBV20-1; j_call: TRBJ2-1; d_call: TRBD1; clone_size: few; cdr3_nt: TGCAGTGCTAGAGGGGGACAGGGTGCCAACAATGAGCAGTTCTTC; cdr3_aa: CSARGGQGANNEQFF
v_call: TRBV5-5; j_call: TRBJ2-5; d_call: NA; clone_size: many; cdr3_nt: TGTGCCAGCAGCTTGGCCACAGGAATCTTAGAGACCCAGTACTTC; cdr3_aa: CASSLATGILETQYF